The 25 T cell receptor beta chains reported below all come from one sample, sequenced in a study of blood T cell repertoires in COVID-19. The protocol was immunoSEQ multiplex PCR, while the TCRdb copy is restricted to in-frame clones and leaves out a portion. This table has 280,000 or so clones, 85% appearing once. The sequenced sample consisted of PBMCs or T cells enriched from blood (not recorded which). All receptors come from a woman in her forties or fifties who had recovered from COVID-19.

The chain has TRBV2 and TRBJ1-2; TRBD1 is a possible D gene (5 bases). Germline V gene sequence: CDR1 SNHLY, CDR2 FYNNEI. The CDR3 length is 14 residues. V dropped 6 bases and J dropped 4 bases, with 15 bases sitting between them. CDR3 DNA: TGTGCCAGCAGCTTGCGGGGCGCTTCCTATGGCTACACCTTC. Its translation is CASSLRGASYGYTF.

In this sample, this clone turned up once. This rearrangement joins TRBV30 to TRBJ2-1, with 10 bases aligning to TRBD1. Trimming cost V 1 base and J 4 bases; bases outside gene matches: 4. Germline V gene data show CDR1 as GTSNPN and CDR2 as SVGIG (reference sequence). This CDR3 region has 15 residues. CDR3 residues: CAWSAGTGEYNEQFF. CDR3 sequence (DNA): TGTGCCTGGAGTGCCGGGACAGGGGAATACAATGAGCAGTTCTTC.

The chain links TRBV27 to TRBJ1-5; 9 bases align to TRBD1. The CDR3 loop spans 14 amino acids. J was trimmed by 6 bases and V by 6 bases; bases with no gene match: 6. Germline CDR1 and CDR2: MNHEY and SMNVEV (reference sequence). The CDR3 DNA sequence: TGTGCCAGCAGCAACAGGGGGCCGTTTCAGCCCCAGCATTTT. It specifies CASSNRGPFQPQHF.

A single count supports this clone. The gene calls are TRBV7-2 and TRBJ2-1; TRBD2 aligns across 12 bases. The CDR3 is made up of 16 amino acids. Germline assignment: CDR1 SGHTA and CDR2 FQGNSA. V trimming: 2 bases; J trimming: 10 bases; junction bases outside the gene matches: 9. CDR3 in DNA: TGTGCCAGCAGCTTACGAGTAAAGCTAGCGGGAGGGGAGCAGTTCTTC. Translating it yields CASSLRVKLAGGEQFF.

CDR3 DNA: TGTGCCTGGAGGGGACTAGCGGGACTCAGGGAGCAGTTCTTC. The encoded protein is CAWRGLAGLREQFF. V is TRBV30 and J is TRBJ2-1; 13 bases are a match to TRBD2. This CDR3 contains 14 residues. V lost 3 bases and J lost 10; bases outside the gene matches: 6. Germline assignment: CDR1 GTSNPN and CDR2 SVGIG (reference sequence).

This chain uses TRBV7-6 with TRBJ1-6; 7 bases are a match to TRBD1. Germline CDR1 reads SGHVS; CDR2 reads FNYEAQ. V lost 6 bases to trimming and J lost 6 bases; unmatched junction nucleotides: 8. This CDR3 has 15 amino acids. CDR3 loop: CASSLGGSFNSPLHF. DNA of the CDR3: TGTGCCAGCAGTCTAGGGGGCTCGTTTAATTCACCCCTCCACTTT.

This clone was detected only once. The genes are TRBV14 and TRBJ1-2; D ambiguous. Germline CDR1 is SGHDN and CDR2 is FVKESK. Trimming stripped 1 base from V and 6 bases from J, with 15 bases between. The CDR3 has 15 residues. DNA for the CDR3: TGTGCCAGCAGCCAAGTTTTCGGCCTAGGCCATGGCTACACCTTC. Its translation is CASSQVFGLGHGYTF.

V gene TRBV30 combines with J gene TRBJ1-2; 10 bases map to TRBD1. The germline V gene encodes CDR1 GTSNPN and CDR2 SVGIG (reference sequence). V lost 1 base, J lost 4 bases, and 6 bases stayed unmatched. The CDR3 runs to 15 residues. The CDR3 region is CAWSDGTGAGYGYTF. The CDR3 DNA reads as TGTGCCTGGAGTGACGGGACAGGGGCCGGCTATGGCTACACCTTC.

V usage is TRBV2 and J usage is TRBJ1-2, with D perhaps matching TRBD1 (5 bases). V shed 11 bases and J shed 6 bases, with 16 bases lying between them. CDR1 is SNHLY and CDR2 is FYNNEI in the germline V gene. CDR3 length equals 12 residues. DNA for the CDR3: TGTGCCGGCCGACAGACCATAGATGGCTACACCTTC. Its translation is CAGRQTIDGYTF. The complete variable domain, with remaining parts taken from reference TRBV2 and TRBJ1-2, reads EPEVTQTPSHQVTQMGQEVILRCVPISNHLYFYWYRQILGQKVEFLVSFYNNEISEKSEIFDDQFSVERPDGSNFTLKIRSTKLEDSAMYFCAGRQTIDGYTFGSGTRLTVV.

In its sample, this clone was seen a few times. This chain connects TRBV28 to TRBJ1-1, with 10 positions matching TRBD1. The CDR3 consists of 13 residues. Germline V CDR1 and CDR2: MDHEN, SYDVKM. The junction had 11 bases not matched to a gene; V was cut back by 6 bases and J by 13 bases. CDR3 in amino acids: CASSLRDRGAFFF. The CDR3 coding sequence is TGTGCCAGCAGCCTCCGGGACAGGGGAGCATTTTTCTTT.

This chain links TRBV7-9 with TRBJ1-2; 8 bases line up with TRBD1. V lost 1 base and J lost 4; bases outside the gene matches: 5. Germline CDR1 SEHNR, CDR2 FQNEAQ (reference sequence). The CDR3 loop spans 15 amino acids. The CDR3 here is CASSLGTGYSYGYTF. DNA for the CDR3: TGTGCCAGCAGCTTAGGGACAGGGTATAGCTATGGCTACACCTTC.

The CDR3 DNA is TGTGCCAGCAGTTACTCGGGGGCGGCTAATGAAAAACTGTTTTTT. Protein sequence: CASSYSGAANEKLFF. V gene TRBV6-2 or TRBV6-3 combines with J gene TRBJ1-4; D might be TRBD1 (6 bases). V was pared by 0 bases and J by 3 bases, with 8 bases between. CDR1 is MNHEY, CDR2 SVGEGT, per germline. CDR3 length: 15 amino acids.

This rearrangement joins TRBV7-9 to TRBJ1-1; 9 bases are shared with TRBD1. The CDR3 is made up of 14 amino acids. V lost 6 bases and J lost 3; bases outside the gene matches: 5. Germline CDR1 reads SEHNR; CDR2 reads FQNEAQ (reference sequence). For the CDR3, the DNA is TGTGCCAGCAGGTTACAGGGGGCGGACACTGAAGCTTTCTTT. Encoded protein: CASRLQGADTEAFF.

The chain has TRBV28 and TRBJ1-2, with D possibly matching TRBD1 (5 bases). V was pared by 7 bases and J by 5 bases, with 20 bases between. The CDR3 has 15 residues. CDR1 MDHEN and CDR2 SYDVKM come from the germline V gene. The CDR3 spells CASTPPDNSLYGYTF. DNA of the CDR3: TGTGCCAGCACCCCTCCGGACAACTCCCTTTATGGCTACACCTTC.

This chain links TRBV5-6 with TRBJ1-6; 11 positions match TRBD1. The ends lost 1 base at V and 9 bases at J; junction bases unmatched: 6. Germline V CDR1 and CDR2: SGHDT, YYEEEE. The CDR3 extends over 16 amino acids. DNA of the CDR3: TGTGCCAGCAGCTTGAGAGGGACAGGGGGTTTTTCACCCCTCCACTTT. Amino acids: CASSLRGTGGFSPLHF.

This sequence joins TRBV6-5 and TRBJ2-2; D is possibly TRBD1 (6 bases). The CDR3 is made up of 14 amino acids. Trimming removed 7 bases at V and 6 bases at J, with 15 bases between. Germline V gives CDR1 MNHEY, CDR2 SVGAGI. CDR3 DNA: TGTGCCAGCAAGCCTGTGACAGGTCCCGGGGAGCTGTTTTTT. Translation gives CASKPVTGPGELFF.

V and J are TRBV29-1 and TRBJ2-5; perhaps TRBD2 as D (5 bases). Trimming stripped 4 bases from V and 2 bases from J, with 14 bases between. The CDR3 contains 14 residues. CDR1 and CDR2 (germline): SQVTM, ANQGSEA. The CDR3 protein is CSVAVGSLQETQYF. The CDR3 nucleotides are TGCAGCGTTGCGGTAGGGAGTCTTCAAGAGACCCAGTACTTC.

The chain couples TRBV28 to TRBJ2-5; 13 bases agree with TRBD2. The ends lost 5 bases at V and 2 bases at J; junction bases unmatched: 8. Germline V CDR1 and CDR2: MDHEN, SYDVKM. The CDR3 has 17 amino acids. The CDR3 DNA follows: TGTGCCAGCAGTCCTGGGGGACTAGCGGGAACGCAAGAGACCCAGTACTTC. Translation: CASSPGGLAGTQETQYF.

The chain couples TRBV27 to TRBJ2-7; D is possibly TRBD2 (6 bases). The CDR3 consists of 13 residues. Germline CDR1 is MNHEY and CDR2 is SMNVEV (reference sequence). Trimming pared 1 base from V and 7 bases from J, leaving 11 bases between. Here the CDR3 DNA reads TGTGCCAGCAGTTTATGGCGGGGCGAAGAGCAGTACTTC. It codes for CASSLWRGEEQYF.

V usage is TRBV6-5 and J usage is TRBJ1-2, with D tentatively TRBD1 (6 bases). V was clipped by 6 bases and J by 4 bases, with 9 bases between them. The germline V gene has CDR1 MNHEY and CDR2 SVGAGI. The CDR3 has 12 residues. This CDR3 is CASRDRAYGYTF. CDR3 coding DNA: TGTGCCAGCAGGGACAGAGCCTATGGCTACACCTTC.

V usage is TRBV14 and J usage is TRBJ2-1; D is possibly TRBD2 (6 bases). Germline-derived CDR1 and CDR2 are SGHDN and FVKESK. This CDR3 contains 14 residues. V lost 3 bases to trimming and J lost 5 bases, with 11 bases between them. The CDR3 region is CASSQWTTHNEQFF. CDR3 in DNA: TGTGCCAGCAGCCAGTGGACTACCCACAATGAGCAGTTCTTC.

This clone was counted only a few times. This chain links TRBV5-5 with TRBJ2-1; 9 bases line up with TRBD1. The V gene's germline CDR1 is SGHKS and CDR2 YYEKEE (reference sequence). The J segment lost 3 bases and the V segment lost 0 bases, leaving 7 bases of the junction unmatched. The CDR3 spans 17 residues. The CDR3: CASSLDRTGARYNEQFF. CDR3 coding DNA: TGTGCCAGCAGCTTGGATCGGACAGGGGCCCGCTACAATGAGCAGTTCTTC. The whole variable domain, filled in from reference TRBV5-5 and TRBJ2-1, reads DAGVTQSPTHLIKTRGQQVTLRCSPISGHKSVSWYQQVLGQGPQFIFQYYEKEERGRGNFPDRFSARQFPNYSSELNVNALLLGDSALYLCASSLDRTGARYNEQFFGPGTRLTVL.

V gene TRBV5-8 combines with J gene TRBJ2-7; 7 nucleotides match TRBD1. The V and J ends lost 4 bases and 6 bases, in that order; junction bases with no gene match: 13. This CDR3 is built from 15 residues. Germline V CDR1 and CDR2: SGHTS, YDEGEE. CDR3 DNA sequence: TGTGCCAGCAGCCACCGGACAGGTACCTCCCCCGAGCAGTACTTC. Its protein product is CASSHRTGTSPEQYF.

In its sample, this clone was seen a few times. This chain links TRBV27 with TRBJ1-5; 8 bases line up with TRBD1. The CDR3 has 17 residues. After removal of 2 bases from V and 0 bases from J, the junction contained 6 bases not matched to a gene. Germline lookup yields CDR1 MNHEY and CDR2 SMNVEV (reference sequence). As DNA, the CDR3 is TGTGCCAGCAGTTTAACAGGGGGGACTTATAGCAATCAGCCCCAGCATTTT. Encoded protein: CASSLTGGTYSNQPQHF.

The chain links TRBV19 to TRBJ1-3, with a possible D match to TRBD1 (5 bases). Germline CDR1 and CDR2: LNHDA and SQIVND (reference sequence). Trimming took off 5 bases at V and 3 bases at J, with 20 bases between the two ends. The CDR3 runs 17 residues. The CDR3 sequence is CASSSWTQIELGNTIYF. In DNA, the CDR3 is TGTGCCAGTAGTTCCTGGACACAAATCGAGCTTGGAAACACCATATATTTT.